The 18 T cell receptor beta chains listed next were all sequenced from one sample in a study of T cells in Graves' hyperthyroidism and ophthalmopathy. There were TCR beta CDR3 regions amplified from RNA transcripts. The TCR CDR3 was amplified in a first-round RT-PCR using the HTBI primer set. MiXCR was run by TCRdb on the multiplex PCR reads, yielding one entry per CDR3 protein. The data hold nearly 600,000 distinct CDR3 sequences, with around 14% observed a single time. Source material: blood. These TCRs come from a woman aged 25 to 39 with Graves' hyperthyroidism that later progressed to Graves' ophthalmopathy.

This clonotype was recorded many times. The chain is built from TRBV19 and TRBJ1-6, with TRBD1 matching 7 bases. CDR1 is LNHDA, CDR2 SQIVND, per germline (reference sequence). This CDR3 comprises 15 residues. The V and J ends lost 6 bases and 8 bases, in that order; junction bases with no gene match: 10. The CDR3 spells CASRTLQGLDSPLHF. DNA for the CDR3: TGTGCCAGTAGGACCCTACAGGGGTTGGATTCACCCCTCCACTTT.

This clonotype was counted between two and nine times. The CDR3 loop is CASSYSSPGELFF. The CDR3 DNA follows: TGTGCCAGCAGTTACTCGAGTCCCGGGGAGCTGTTTTTT. This chain uses TRBV6-5 with TRBJ2-2, with no clear D. Looked up from germline, CDR1 is MNHEY and CDR2 is SVGAGI. With 0 bases removed from V and 6 bases from J, the gap between germline ends came to 5 bases. The CDR3 sequence is 13 residues long.

This clonotype has only a few counts. The chain combines TRBV19 with TRBJ2-7; 7 positions match TRBD2. The CDR3 totals 13 residues. The germline V gene has CDR1 LNHDA and CDR2 SQIVND (reference sequence). The V gene end was trimmed by 9 bases and the J gene end by 3 bases; junction bases not matched to a gene: 8. The CDR3 region has the DNA TGTGCCAGCGCACCCGGCGGGGGCTACGAGCAGTACTTC. Its translation is CASAPGGGYEQYF.

This clonotype was detected ten times or more. This chain connects TRBV3-1 to TRBJ1-4; D is unresolved. The germline V gene encodes CDR1 LGHDT and CDR2 YNNKEL (reference sequence). The CDR3 consists of 13 residues. Between the trimmed V and J ends, which lost 1 base and 8 bases, there was a span of 8 bases. CDR3 region: CASSQVTGEKLFF. As DNA, the CDR3 is TGTGCCAGCAGCCAAGTAACGGGGGAAAAACTGTTTTTT. Supplemented by reference TRBV3-1 and TRBJ1-4, the full variable domain reads DTAVSQTPKYLVTQMGNDKSIKCEQNLGHDTMYWYKQDSKKFLKIMFSYNNKELIINETVPNRFSPKSPDKAHLNLHINSLELGDSAVYFCASSQVTGEKLFFGSGTQLSVL.

There are many counts of this clonotype. V and J are TRBV10-2 and TRBJ2-1; the D call may be TRBD1 or TRBD2 (5 bases each). V lost 6 bases and J lost 5, with 23 bases in between. This CDR3 region has 17 residues. Germline assignment: CDR1 WSHSY and CDR2 SAAADI. The CDR3 reads CASRRSFSGTDNNEQFF. CDR3 in DNA: TGCGCCAGCAGGAGAAGCTTTTCCGGGACGGACAACAATGAGCAGTTCTTC.

The chain carries TRBV5-1 and TRBJ1-1; tentative D call: TRBD1 (5 bases). This CDR3 is 14 amino acids long. The V gene lost 4 bases and the J gene lost 5 bases, with 15 bases spanning the gap. In germline, CDR1 is SGHRS, CDR2 YFSETQ. DNA of the CDR3: TGCGCCAGCAGCGGCCTCATGGGGGGTACTGAAGCTTTCTTT. Residues: CASSGLMGGTEAFF.

As for this clonotype: A much more abundant neighbour one base away suggests this may be a read error. The V call is TRBV9, the J call TRBJ1-2, with D hard to call. Germline V gene lookup returns CDR1 SGDLS and CDR2 YYNGEE. CDR3 length equals 13 residues. The CDR3 region has the DNA TGTGCCAGCAGCGTCGACGGTCGCAATGGCTACATCTTC. Its protein product is CASSVDGRNGYIF.

This clonotype was recorded at least ten times. The V call is TRBV11-2, the J call TRBJ2-1; D call uncertain. CDR1 is SGHAT, CDR2 FQNNGV, per germline. This CDR3 region has 13 residues. Trimming took off 4 bases at V and 7 bases at J, with 11 bases between the two ends. CDR3 bases: TGTGCCAGCAGCTCCTCCACTGGAAATGAGCAGTTCTTC. Translated: CASSSSTGNEQFF.

This clonotype was recorded many times. In nucleotides, the CDR3 is TGTGCCAGCAGCCAATCGACAGGGGTTGTTGGCACTGAAGCTTTCTTT. Translation: CASSQSTGVVGTEAFF. The rearrangement joins TRBV16 to TRBJ1-1; TRBD1 agrees at 8 bases. Germline trimming cut 0 bases from V and 4 bases from J; bases unmatched to any gene: 7. Looked up from germline, CDR1 is KGHSY and CDR2 is FQNENV. The CDR3 runs to 16 residues.

The rearrangement links TRBV9 to TRBJ1-1, with D hard to call. This CDR3 is built from 14 residues. Trimming stripped 1 base from V and 0 bases from J, with 7 bases between. The V gene's germline CDR1 is SGDLS and CDR2 YYNGEE. CDR3 region: CASSVTPMNTEAFF. CDR3 nucleotide sequence: TGTGCCAGCAGCGTAACCCCTATGAACACTGAAGCTTTCTTT.

This clonotype was picked up a small number of times. The J gene is TRBJ1-2, the V gene TRBV6-2 or TRBV6-3, with D perhaps TRBD1 (5 bases). The V gene's germline CDR1 is MNHEY and CDR2 SVGEGT. The CDR3 is 14 residues long. The germline V and J ends were trimmed by 2 bases and 7 bases, with 14 bases remaining between them. The CDR3 region is CASSYPGSAVGYTF. The CDR3 coding sequence is TGTGCCAGCAGTTACCCAGGGAGCGCGGTTGGCTACACCTTC.

This sequence joins TRBV10-3 and TRBJ2-7, with 9 bases that match TRBD2. Germline V gene sequence: CDR1 ENHRY, CDR2 SYGVKD. This CDR3 contains 15 residues. The V gene end was trimmed by 0 bases and the J gene end by 9 bases; junction bases not matched to a gene: 9. The CDR3 sequence is CAISESVAGAQGQYF. CDR3 DNA sequence: TGTGCCATCAGTGAGTCCGTAGCGGGGGCACAGGGGCAGTACTTC.

Many counts were recorded for this clonotype. The chain has TRBV12-3 or TRBV12-4 and TRBJ1-1; tentative D call: TRBD1 (5 bases). V gave up 6 bases and J gave up 1 base, with 21 bases separating them. The CDR3 covers 17 residues. CDR3 sequence (DNA): TGTGCCAGCAGACCCCCGTTGGGCCGGGGGGGGAACACTGAAGCTTTCTTT. Amino acids: CASRPPLGRGGNTEAFF.

This clonotype appeared a few times. This chain joins TRBV7-2 and TRBJ1-5, with D unclear. Trimming removed 1 base at V and 4 bases at J, with 11 bases between. Germline loops: CDR1 SGHTA, CDR2 FQGNSA. The CDR3 length is 15 residues. CDR3 sequence reads: CASSLGPMGNQPQHF. The CDR3 DNA sequence: TGTGCCAGCAGCTTAGGGCCCATGGGGAATCAGCCCCAGCATTTT. Full variable domain (rest looked up from reference TRBV7-2 and TRBJ1-5): GAGVSQSPSNKVTEKGKDVELRCDPISGHTALYWYRQSLGQGLEFLIYFQGNSAPDKSGLPSDRFSAERTGGSVSTLTIQRTQQEDSAVYLCASSLGPMGNQPQHFGDGTRLSIL.

V is TRBV18 and J is TRBJ2-7; D not resolved. The germline gives CDR1 KGHSH, CDR2 LQKENI. V lost 2 bases and J 5 bases, leaving 13 bases between the germline ends. CDR3 length: 14 amino acids. The CDR3: CASSPAPVGHEQYF. The CDR3 DNA reads as TGTGCCAGCTCACCAGCCCCAGTCGGCCACGAGCAGTACTTC.

This clonotype was counted ten times or more. The CDR3 sequence: CASSPPGAAKNIQYF. CDR3 DNA: TGTGCCAGCAGCCCGCCGGGGGCAGCCAAAAACATTCAGTACTTC. The chain has TRBV7-3 and TRBJ2-4; D may match TRBD1 or TRBD2 (6 bases each). Germline CDR1 SGHTA, CDR2 FQGTGA. Trimming removed 5 bases from V and 0 bases from J, with 11 bases in between. CDR3 size: 15 residues.

This clonotype was detected a few times. The genes are TRBV5-4 and TRBJ2-1; no clear D gene. Trimming removed 1 base from V and 10 bases from J, with 9 bases in between. The CDR3 spans 12 residues. Looked up from germline, CDR1 is SGHNT and CDR2 is YYREEE (reference sequence). CDR3 amino acids: CASSLTSSEQFF. As DNA, the CDR3 is TGTGCCAGCAGCTTGACCAGCAGCGAGCAGTTCTTC. Drawing the rest from reference TRBV5-4 and TRBJ2-1, the complete variable domain is ETGVTQSPTHLIKTRGQQVTLRCSSQSGHNTVSWYQQALGQGPQFIFQYYREEENGRGNFPPRFSGLQFPNYSSELNVNALELDDSALYLCASSLTSSEQFFGPGTRLTVL.

Many counts were recorded for this clonotype. This sequence joins TRBV7-9 and TRBJ1-4; D remains unclear. V was pared by 5 bases and J by 8 bases, with 15 bases between. Germline values: CDR1 SEHNR, CDR2 FQNEAQ (reference sequence). This CDR3 comprises 14 residues. The CDR3 DNA is TGTGCCAGCAGCCCGGGATCTTTAGGGGAAAAACTGTTTTTT. It translates to CASSPGSLGEKLFF. Drawing the rest from reference TRBV7-9 and TRBJ1-4, the complete variable domain is DTGVSQNPRHKITKRGQNVTFRCDPISEHNRLYWYRQTLGQGPEFLTYFQNEAQLEKSRLLSDRFSAERPKGSFSTLEIQRTEQGDSAMYLCASSPGSLGEKLFFGSGTQLSVL.